The 25 T cell receptor beta chains reported below all come from one sample, sequenced in a study of blood T cell repertoires in COVID-19. Generated by immunoSEQ multiplex PCR, the TCRdb table keeps only in-frame clones and is missing some. Here the sample spans some 150,000 clones, 86% being singletons. Sample: peripheral blood. The receptors were sampled from a man aged 70 or older with acute or convalescent COVID-19.

V is TRBV3-1 (or the pseudogene TRBV3-2) and J is TRBJ2-1, with 7 bases matching TRBD2. The V and J ends lost 2 bases and 3 bases, in that order; junction bases with no gene match: 4. The CDR3 spans 15 residues. Per germline, CDR1 LGHDT and CDR2 YNNKEL (reference sequence). The CDR3 loop is CASSQSASGYNEQFF. The CDR3 nucleotides read TGTGCCAGCAGCCAATCGGCTAGCGGCTACAATGAGCAGTTCTTC.

The chain joins TRBV10-3 to TRBJ2-3; 10 bases fit TRBD2. There are 15 residues in the CDR3. Losses at the gene ends were 3 bases for V and 3 bases for J; bases not matched to a gene: 3. CDR1 ENHRY and CDR2 SYGVKD come from the germline V gene. CDR3 bases: TGTGCCATCAGTGAAGTAGCGGGAGGAACAGATACGCAGTATTTT. Amino acids: CAISEVAGGTDTQYF.

The chain recombines TRBV14 with TRBJ1-3; D unresolved. V lost 3 bases and J lost 4, with 16 bases in between. The CDR3 covers 16 residues. Germline V gene sequence: CDR1 SGHDN, CDR2 FVKESK. As DNA, the CDR3 is TGTGCCAGCAGCCAGCCGGGGAACGGTAGAGGAAACACCATATATTTT. It is translated as CASSQPGNGRGNTIYF.

CDR3 loop: CASSPRDRADNEQFF. The CDR3 DNA reads as TGTGCCAGCTCACCACGGGACAGGGCCGACAATGAGCAGTTCTTC. The chain employs TRBV18 and TRBJ2-1, with TRBD1 matching 9 bases. Germline CDR1 and CDR2: KGHSH and LQKENI. The CDR3 totals 15 residues. After removal of 1 base from V and 5 bases from J, the junction contained 3 bases not matched to a gene.

V and J are TRBV5-4 and TRBJ2-3, with 8 bases matching TRBD1. Germline CDR1 reads SGHNT; CDR2 reads YYREEE (reference sequence). With 3 bases clipped from V and 6 bases from J, the junction kept 6 bases outside the gene matches. This CDR3 region has 14 residues. The CDR3 DNA reads TGTGCCAGCAGCTCAGGGGGCGCAGAGGATACGCAGTATTTT. As protein: CASSSGGAEDTQYF. Full variable domain (remainder filled in from reference TRBV5-4 and TRBJ2-3): ETGVTQSPTHLIKTRGQQVTLRCSSQSGHNTVSWYQQALGQGPQFIFQYYREEENGRGNFPPRFSGLQFPNYSSELNVNALELDDSALYLCASSSGGAEDTQYFGPGTRLTVL.

The chain employs TRBV7-2 and TRBJ1-1, with D possibly matching TRBD1 (6 bases). With 7 bases removed from V and 5 bases from J, the gap between germline ends came to 14 bases. From germline, CDR1 is SGHTA and CDR2 FQGNSA. The length of the CDR3 is 13 residues. Here the CDR3 reads CASTIRGSTEAFF. DNA of the CDR3: TGTGCCAGCACCATTAGGGGGTCGACTGAAGCTTTCTTT.

This chain uses TRBV19 with TRBJ1-1; no clear D. Trimming cost V 7 bases and J 3 bases, with 15 bases left between them. The CDR3 loop spans 14 amino acids. Germline V gene data show CDR1 as LNHDA and CDR2 as SQIVND (reference sequence). The CDR3: CASTPGGKYTEAFF. CDR3 bases: TGTGCCAGTACCCCGGGAGGCAAGTACACTGAAGCTTTCTTT.

This chain uses TRBV5-4 with TRBJ2-1; 10 nucleotides agree with TRBD2. Germline V gene data show CDR1 as SGHNT and CDR2 as YYREEE (reference sequence). The CDR3 spans 17 residues. Germline trimming cut 0 bases from V and 0 bases from J; bases unmatched to any gene: 3. The CDR3 coding sequence is TGTGCCAGCAGCTTGGCACTAGCGGGAAGCTCCTACAATGAGCAGTTCTTC. Encoded protein: CASSLALAGSSYNEQFF.

V is TRBV18 and J is TRBJ1-1; perhaps TRBD1 as D (6 bases). The CDR3 extends over 11 amino acids. V lost 5 bases to trimming and J lost 6 bases, with 7 bases between them. The V gene's germline CDR1 is KGHSH and CDR2 LQKENI. In DNA, the CDR3 is TGTGCCAGCTCAGGGGGCCCTGAAGCTTTCTTT. Its protein product is CASSGGPEAFF.

This clone occurred once. The rearrangement joins TRBV5-1 to TRBJ2-1; D is perhaps TRBD1 (5 bases). CDR3 length equals 15 residues. V dropped 1 base and J dropped 4 bases, with 12 bases sitting between them. CDR1 is SGHRS, CDR2 YFSETQ, per germline. CDR3 sequence (DNA): TGCGCCAGCAGCTTGACAGGTTTGTCATACAATGAGCAGTTCTTC. It encodes CASSLTGLSYNEQFF.

The chain recombines TRBV19 with TRBJ2-1; D perhaps matches TRBD2 (5 bases). This CDR3 spans 15 amino acids. Germline CDR1 is LNHDA and CDR2 is SQIVND (reference sequence). V was trimmed by 5 bases and J by 0 bases, leaving 11 bases between them. In nucleotides, the CDR3 is TGTGCCAGTAGTTATATAGGGAGCTCCTACAATGAGCAGTTCTTC. Protein product: CASSYIGSSYNEQFF. Full variable domain (rest looked up from reference TRBV19 and TRBJ2-1): DGGITQSPKYLFRKEGQNVTLSCEQNLNHDAMYWYRQDPGQGLRLIYYSQIVNDFQKGDIAEGYSVSREKKESFPLTVTSAQKNPTAFYLCASSYIGSSYNEQFFGPGTRLTVL.

V usage is TRBV4-2 and J usage is TRBJ2-7; D uncertain. The CDR3 runs 12 residues. Germline CDR1 reads LGHNA; CDR2 reads YNFKEQ. The germline V and J ends were trimmed by 3 bases and 6 bases, with 9 bases remaining between them. The CDR3 protein is CASSHRRGEQYF. Here the CDR3 DNA reads TGTGCCAGCAGCCACCGCAGAGGCGAGCAGTACTTC.

The chain links TRBV27 to TRBJ1-6; TRBD1 matches at 9 bases. The germline V gene encodes CDR1 MNHEY and CDR2 SMNVEV (reference sequence). The length of the CDR3 is 15 residues. After removal of 2 bases from V and 10 bases from J, the junction contained 6 bases not matched to a gene. As DNA, the CDR3 is TGTGCCAGCAGTTTAGGGACAGGGTTTAGCTCACCCCTCCACTTT. This encodes CASSLGTGFSSPLHF.

This chain joins TRBV14 and TRBJ2-2; D gene uncertain. CDR1 SGHDN and CDR2 FVKESK come from the germline V gene. The CDR3 runs to 13 residues. Trimming took off 5 bases at V and 2 bases at J, with 6 bases between the two ends. The CDR3 is CASSSFNTGELFF. The CDR3 DNA is TGTGCCAGCAGCTCCTTCAACACCGGGGAGCTGTTTTTT.

V usage is TRBV6-6 and J usage is TRBJ2-3, with 8 bases identical to TRBD2. CDR3 length: 16 amino acids. With V trimmed by 0 bases and J by 4 bases, 6 bases remained unmatched. CDR1 is MNHNY and CDR2 is SVGAGI in the germline V gene (reference sequence). Written as DNA, the CDR3 is TGTGCCAGCAGTTACTCGCGGACTAGCAGTGCAGATACGCAGTATTTT. Protein product: CASSYSRTSSADTQYF.

The V gene is TRBV2, the J gene TRBJ1-1; TRBD1 agrees at 7 bases. Germline assignment: CDR1 SNHLY and CDR2 FYNNEI. V was pared by 7 bases and J by 1 base, with 3 bases of the junction left unmatched. The CDR3 is made up of 13 amino acids. The DNA of the CDR3 is TGTGCCAGCACCACAGGGGAGAACACTGAAGCTTTCTTT. This codes for CASTTGENTEAFF.

The rearrangement links TRBV7-8 to TRBJ2-7; D possibly corresponds to TRBD1 (6 bases). The CDR3 length is 17 residues. The germline CDR1 and CDR2 sequences are SGHVS and FQNEAQ. V was pared by 4 bases and J by 0 bases, with 19 bases between. The CDR3 sequence: CASSWTARDSTSYEQYF. In nucleotides, the CDR3 is TGTGCCAGCAGCTGGACAGCCCGAGACTCAACCTCCTACGAGCAGTACTTC.

Here the CDR3 reads CASSPGSRNTEAFF. CDR3 coding DNA: TGTGCCAGCTCACCAGGTAGTCGGAACACTGAAGCTTTCTTT. The chain joins TRBV18 to TRBJ1-1; no definite D call. CDR3 length equals 14 residues. The germline V gene has CDR1 KGHSH and CDR2 LQKENI. Trimming stripped 2 bases from V and 1 base from J, with 8 bases between.

The rearrangement joins TRBV28 to TRBJ2-3, with D perhaps matching TRBD2 (5 bases). Germline lookup yields CDR1 MDHEN and CDR2 SYDVKM. Between the trimmed V and J ends, which lost 8 bases and 9 bases, there was a span of 12 bases. This CDR3 has 11 amino acids. CDR3 region: CASLQSGTQYF. DNA for the CDR3: TGTGCCAGCCTCCAATCGGGAACGCAGTATTTT.

The CDR3 DNA follows: TGTGCCAGCAGCTTAACTAGCGACAATGAGCAGTTCTTC. Translated, it gives CASSLTSDNEQFF. V and J are TRBV5-5 and TRBJ2-1, with 7 bases identical to TRBD2. Germline V gives CDR1 SGHKS, CDR2 YYEKEE (reference sequence). V shed 2 bases and J 5 bases; nucleotides not matched to a gene: 1. The CDR3 extends over 13 amino acids.

This clone has just one count. This rearrangement joins TRBV7-9 to TRBJ2-1, with D unresolved. CDR1 SEHNR and CDR2 FQNEAQ come from the germline V gene (reference sequence). The CDR3 has 13 amino acids. V was trimmed by 3 bases and J by 1 base, leaving 4 bases between them. The CDR3 spells CASSLTSYNEQFF. The CDR3 DNA follows: TGTGCCAGCAGCTTGACATCCTACAATGAGCAGTTCTTC.

This clone was seen a single time. This chain uses TRBV7-3 with TRBJ1-1, with D possibly being TRBD1 (6 bases). V was trimmed by 6 bases and J by 5 bases, leaving 13 bases between them. This CDR3 has 13 residues. Germline CDR1 SGHTA, CDR2 FQGTGA. CDR3 in amino acids: CASRLGGRTEAFF. The DNA for the CDR3 is TGTGCCAGCAGACTAGGGGGAAGGACTGAAGCTTTCTTT.

The chain recombines TRBV7-8 with TRBJ1-2; 8 bases match TRBD1. The junction had 9 bases not matched to a gene; V was cut back by 6 bases and J by 3 bases. CDR1 SGHVS and CDR2 FQNEAQ come from the germline V gene. This CDR3 is built from 15 residues. The CDR3 coding sequence is TGTGCCAGCAGGGCGGGAACAGGGGGGGACTATGGCTACACCTTC. Amino acids: CASRAGTGGDYGYTF.

The chain uses TRBV2 and TRBJ1-3; TRBD1 might be the D (5 bases). The V gene's germline CDR1 is SNHLY and CDR2 FYNNEI. The CDR3 has 13 residues. The V gene lost 6 bases and the J gene lost 8 bases, with 14 bases spanning the gap. In nucleotides, the CDR3 is TGTGCCAGCAGGCCAGGGCAGGGTTACACCATATATTTT. Its translation is CASRPGQGYTIYF.

The genes are TRBV5-4 and TRBJ2-5; D is possibly TRBD1 (5 bases). CDR1 SGHNT and CDR2 YYREEE come from the germline V gene (reference sequence). The CDR3 covers 15 residues. V was clipped by 0 bases and J by 1 base, with 10 bases between them. CDR3 sequence: CASSLEGRFQETQYF. The DNA of the CDR3 is TGTGCCAGCAGCTTGGAGGGGCGGTTCCAAGAGACCCAGTACTTC.